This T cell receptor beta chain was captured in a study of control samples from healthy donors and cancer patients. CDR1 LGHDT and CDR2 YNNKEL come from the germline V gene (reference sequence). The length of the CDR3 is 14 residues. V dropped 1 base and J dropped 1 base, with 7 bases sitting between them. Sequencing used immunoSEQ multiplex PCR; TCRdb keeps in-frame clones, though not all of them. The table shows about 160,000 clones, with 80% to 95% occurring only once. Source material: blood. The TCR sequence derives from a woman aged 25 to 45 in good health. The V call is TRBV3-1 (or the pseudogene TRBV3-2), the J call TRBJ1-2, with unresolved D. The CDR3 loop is CASSQVDVNYGYTF. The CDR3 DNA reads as TGTGCCAGCAGCCAAGTGGACGTTAACTATGGCTACACCTTC.